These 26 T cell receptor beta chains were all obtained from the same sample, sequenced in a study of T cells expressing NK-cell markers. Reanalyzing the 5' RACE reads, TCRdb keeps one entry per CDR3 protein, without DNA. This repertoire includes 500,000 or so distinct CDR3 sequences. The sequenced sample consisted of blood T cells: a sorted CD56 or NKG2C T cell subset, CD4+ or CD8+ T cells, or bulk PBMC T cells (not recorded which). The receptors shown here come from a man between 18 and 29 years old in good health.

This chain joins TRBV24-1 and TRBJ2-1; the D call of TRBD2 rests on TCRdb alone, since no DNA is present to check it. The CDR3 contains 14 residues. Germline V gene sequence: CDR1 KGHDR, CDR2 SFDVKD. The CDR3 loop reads CAISGRGEDNEQFF.

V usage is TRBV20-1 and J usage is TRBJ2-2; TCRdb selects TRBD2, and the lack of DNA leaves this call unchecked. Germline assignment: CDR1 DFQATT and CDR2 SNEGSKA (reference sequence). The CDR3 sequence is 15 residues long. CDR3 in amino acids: CSGASGRTVTGELFF.

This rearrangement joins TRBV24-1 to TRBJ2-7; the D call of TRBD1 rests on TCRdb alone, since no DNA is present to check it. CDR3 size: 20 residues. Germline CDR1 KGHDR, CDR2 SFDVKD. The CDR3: CATSESGDRGVGSRSYEQYF.

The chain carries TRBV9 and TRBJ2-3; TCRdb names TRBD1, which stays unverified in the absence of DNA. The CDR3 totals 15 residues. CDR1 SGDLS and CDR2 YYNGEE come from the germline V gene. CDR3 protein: CASSVGQGRTDTQYF.

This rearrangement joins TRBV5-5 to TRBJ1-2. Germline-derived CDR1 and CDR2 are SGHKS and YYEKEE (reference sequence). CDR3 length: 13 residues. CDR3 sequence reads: CASSLYGGVGYTF. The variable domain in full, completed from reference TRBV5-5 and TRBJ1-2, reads DAGVTQSPTHLIKTRGQQVTLRCSPISGHKSVSWYQQVLGQGPQFIFQYYEKEERGRGNFPDRFSARQFPNYSSELNVNALLLGDSALYLCASSLYGGVGYTFGSGTRLTVV.

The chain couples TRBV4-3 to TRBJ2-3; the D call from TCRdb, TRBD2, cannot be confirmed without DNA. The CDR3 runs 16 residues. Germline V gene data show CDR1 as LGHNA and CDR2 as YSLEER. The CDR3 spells CASSQEASRPTDTQYF.

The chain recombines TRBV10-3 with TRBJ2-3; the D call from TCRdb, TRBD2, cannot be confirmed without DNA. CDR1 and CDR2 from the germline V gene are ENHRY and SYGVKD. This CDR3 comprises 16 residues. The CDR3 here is CAISDFRLAGGDTQYF.

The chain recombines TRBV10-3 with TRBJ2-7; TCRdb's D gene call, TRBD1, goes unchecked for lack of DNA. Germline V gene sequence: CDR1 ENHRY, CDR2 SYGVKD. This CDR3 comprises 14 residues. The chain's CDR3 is CAIRPGQGAYEQYF.

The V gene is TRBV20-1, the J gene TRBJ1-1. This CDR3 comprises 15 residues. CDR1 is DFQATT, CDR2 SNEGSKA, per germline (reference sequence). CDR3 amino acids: CSARDVVGMRTEAFF.

The CDR3 sequence: CASSLVRGAGQETQYF. The V call is TRBV5-6, the J call TRBJ2-5. Germline-derived CDR1 and CDR2 are SGHDT and YYEEEE. The CDR3 runs to 16 residues. Full variable domain (rest looked up from reference TRBV5-6 and TRBJ2-5): DAGVTQSPTHLIKTRGQQVTLRCSPKSGHDTVSWYQQALGQGPQFIFQYYEEEERQRGNFPDRFSGHQFPNYSSELNVNALLLGDSALYLCASSLVRGAGQETQYFGPGTRLLVL.

CDR3 loop: CASTPARTQPQHF. The rearrangement links TRBV28 to TRBJ1-5; TCRdb calls TRBD1, which cannot be checked without DNA. This CDR3 region has 13 residues. CDR1 and CDR2 from the germline V gene are MDHEN and SYDVKM.

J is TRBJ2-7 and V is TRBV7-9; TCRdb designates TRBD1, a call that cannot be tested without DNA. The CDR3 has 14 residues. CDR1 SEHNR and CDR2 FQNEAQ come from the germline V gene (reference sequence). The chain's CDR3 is CASSTPAGPYEQYF.

The CDR3 loop is CAVEKRDTQYF. This rearrangement joins TRBV6-6 to TRBJ2-3. The CDR3 extends over 11 amino acids. Germline V gene data show CDR1 as MNHNY and CDR2 as SVGAGI (reference sequence).

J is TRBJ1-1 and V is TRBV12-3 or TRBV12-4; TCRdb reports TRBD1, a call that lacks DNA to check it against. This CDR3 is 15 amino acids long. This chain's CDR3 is CASSSVWGQGMEAFF.

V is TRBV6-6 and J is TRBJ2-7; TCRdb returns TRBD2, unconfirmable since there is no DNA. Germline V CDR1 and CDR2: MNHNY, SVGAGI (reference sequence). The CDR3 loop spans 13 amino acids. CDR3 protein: CASSPGLVSEQYF.

This CDR3 is CASSAGLAGGGGVTDTQYF. The chain has TRBV5-1 and TRBJ2-3; TCRdb reports TRBD2, a call that lacks DNA to check it against. The CDR3 extends over 19 amino acids. Germline values: CDR1 SGHRS, CDR2 YFSETQ.

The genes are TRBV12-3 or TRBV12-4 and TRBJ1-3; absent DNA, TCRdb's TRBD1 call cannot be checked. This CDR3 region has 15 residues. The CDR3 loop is CASSLITLLGGTIYF.

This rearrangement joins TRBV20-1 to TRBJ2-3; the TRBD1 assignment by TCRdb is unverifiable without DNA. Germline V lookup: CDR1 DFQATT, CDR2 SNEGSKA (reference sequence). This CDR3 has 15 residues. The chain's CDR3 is CSARESPVSSDTQYF.

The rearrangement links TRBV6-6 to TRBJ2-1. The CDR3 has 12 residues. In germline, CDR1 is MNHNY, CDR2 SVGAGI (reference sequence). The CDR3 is CASSYSADVRFF.

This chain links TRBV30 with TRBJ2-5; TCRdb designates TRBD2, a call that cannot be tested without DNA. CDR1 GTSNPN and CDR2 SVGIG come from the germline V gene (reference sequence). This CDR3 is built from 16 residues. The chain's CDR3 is CACATGTSGSTETQYF.

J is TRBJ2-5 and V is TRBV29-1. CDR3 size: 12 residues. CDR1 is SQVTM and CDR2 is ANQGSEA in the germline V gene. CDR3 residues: CSVGLGPETQYF.

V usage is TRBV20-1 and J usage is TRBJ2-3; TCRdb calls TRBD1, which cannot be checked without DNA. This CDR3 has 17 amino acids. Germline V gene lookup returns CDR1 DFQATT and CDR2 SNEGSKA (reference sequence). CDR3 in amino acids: CSARDRLRGSFTDTQYF.

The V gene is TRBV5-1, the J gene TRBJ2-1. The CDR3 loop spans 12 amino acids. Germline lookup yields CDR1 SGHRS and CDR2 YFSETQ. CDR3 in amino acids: CASSLMQAEQFF.

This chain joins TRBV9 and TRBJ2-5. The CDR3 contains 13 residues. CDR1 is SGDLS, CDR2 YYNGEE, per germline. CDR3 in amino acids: CASSVALWETQYF. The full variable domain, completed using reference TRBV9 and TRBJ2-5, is DSGVTQTPKHLITATGQRVTLRCSPRSGDLSVYWYQQSLDQGLQFLIQYYNGEERAKGNILERFSAQQFPDLHSELNLSSLELGDSALYFCASSVALWETQYFGPGTRLLVL.

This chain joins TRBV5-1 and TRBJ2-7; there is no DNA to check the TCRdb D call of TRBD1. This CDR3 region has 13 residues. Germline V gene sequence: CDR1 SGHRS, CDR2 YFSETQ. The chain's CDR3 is CASQGQGPYEQYF.

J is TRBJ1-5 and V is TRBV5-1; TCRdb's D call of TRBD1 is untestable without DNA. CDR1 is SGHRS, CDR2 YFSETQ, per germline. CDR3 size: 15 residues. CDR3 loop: CASSYWGTGQEPQHF.